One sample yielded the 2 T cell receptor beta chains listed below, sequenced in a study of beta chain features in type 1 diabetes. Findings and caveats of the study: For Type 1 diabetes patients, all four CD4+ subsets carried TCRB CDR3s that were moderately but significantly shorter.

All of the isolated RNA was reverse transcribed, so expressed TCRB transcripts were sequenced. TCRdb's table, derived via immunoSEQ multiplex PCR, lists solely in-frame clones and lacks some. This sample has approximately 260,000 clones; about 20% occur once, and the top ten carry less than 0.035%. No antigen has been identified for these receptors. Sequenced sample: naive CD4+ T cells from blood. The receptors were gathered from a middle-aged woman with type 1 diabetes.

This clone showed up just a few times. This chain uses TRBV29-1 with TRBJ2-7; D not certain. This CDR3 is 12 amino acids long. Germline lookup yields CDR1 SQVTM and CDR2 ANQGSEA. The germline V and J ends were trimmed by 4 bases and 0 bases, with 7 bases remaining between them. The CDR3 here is CSVVGSSYEQYF. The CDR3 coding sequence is TGCAGCGTTGTGGGCTCCTCCTACGAGCAGTACTTC.

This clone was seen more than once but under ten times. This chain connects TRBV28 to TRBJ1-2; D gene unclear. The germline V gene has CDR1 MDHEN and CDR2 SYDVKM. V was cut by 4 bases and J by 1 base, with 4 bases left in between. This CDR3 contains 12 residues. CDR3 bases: TGTGCCAGCAGTTCCCTTAACTATGGCTACACCTTC. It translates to CASSSLNYGYTF.